The 7 T cell receptor beta chains in this list originate from one sample, sequenced in a study of cytomegalovirus exposure and HLA in healthy donors. PCR amplification relied on 60 Vbeta primers (plus 13 Jbeta primers). Sequencing used immunoSEQ multiplex PCR; TCRdb keeps in-frame clones, though not all of them. The sample records around 180,000 clones, around 77% being singletons. The sequenced sample was PBMCs. These TCRs come from a man in his fifties or sixties in good health and CMV-seronegative.

This clone occurred a few times. At one end, the junction sequence differs from germline, possibly due to a read error. This chain links TRBV5-1 with TRBJ2-1, with TRBD1 matching 7 bases. Germline V gives CDR1 SGHRS, CDR2 YFSETQ. The CDR3 is made up of 17 amino acids. The CDR3 DNA follows: TGCGCCGGCAGCTTGGCCGACAGGGCGGTCGGCTCTAATGAGCAGTTCTTC. It encodes CAGSLADRAVGSNEQFF.

With regard to this clone: Other DNA sequences within the sample encode an identical CDR3. The V and J genes are TRBV7-9 and TRBJ2-7, with a possible D match to TRBD2 (6 bases). There are 16 residues in the CDR3. The V end was cut by 1 base, the J end by 0 bases, with 13 bases between. CDR1 and CDR2 from the germline V gene are SEHNR and FQNEAQ (reference sequence). CDR3 protein: CASSLGGDFYSYEQYF. The CDR3 bases are TGTGCCAGCAGCTTAGGGGGGGACTTTTACTCCTACGAGCAGTACTTC.

The chain couples TRBV9 to TRBJ2-7, with 7 bases matching TRBD1. J gave up 2 bases and V 0 bases, and 5 bases lay outside the gene matches. This CDR3 spans 15 amino acids. In germline, CDR1 is SGDLS, CDR2 YYNGEE. CDR3 in DNA: TGTGCCAGCAGCGTAGCCCCGGGGACAGCCTACGAGCAGTACTTC. Its translation is CASSVAPGTAYEQYF.

This clone came up a few times. V is TRBV9 and J is TRBJ2-7; unclear D gene. Deletions cut 0 bases from V and 6 bases from J, with 7 bases between. This CDR3 spans 12 amino acids. Germline V gene sequence: CDR1 SGDLS, CDR2 YYNGEE. Here the CDR3 reads CASSVVAGEQYF. For the CDR3, the DNA is TGTGCCAGCAGCGTAGTCGCCGGCGAGCAGTACTTC.

The chain combines TRBV29-1 with TRBJ2-2, with D possibly matching TRBD2 (5 bases). The CDR3 is made up of 14 amino acids. Germline V gene data show CDR1 as SQVTM and CDR2 as ANQGSEA. Between the trimmed V and J ends, which lost 5 bases and 2 bases, there was a span of 12 bases. CDR3 DNA: TGCAGCGTTCAGCCAGCGGACAACACCGGGGAGCTGTTTTTT. Protein: CSVQPADNTGELFF.

Only a few counts were recorded for this clone. The DNA for the CDR3 is TGTGCCAGCAGTCGGACAGGGGTCCTGAACACTGAAGCTTTCTTT. Translating it yields CASSRTGVLNTEAFF. The rearrangement uses TRBV7-9 and TRBJ1-1; 9 bases agree with TRBD1. Per germline, CDR1 SEHNR and CDR2 FQNEAQ (reference sequence). The CDR3 loop spans 15 amino acids. V trimming: 6 bases; J trimming: 0 bases; junction bases outside the gene matches: 5.

V gene TRBV29-1 combines with J gene TRBJ1-1; D might be TRBD1 (5 bases). Trimming took off 7 bases at V and 4 bases at J, with 10 bases between the two ends. The CDR3 is made up of 11 amino acids. Germline V gives CDR1 SQVTM, CDR2 ANQGSEA. In DNA form, the CDR3 reads TGCAGCGCCGCGGGGGGCACTGAAGCTTTCTTT. Translation: CSAAGGTEAFF. The full variable domain, its missing parts supplied by reference TRBV29-1 and TRBJ1-1, is SAVISQKPSRDICQRGTSLTIQCQVDSQVTMMFWYRQQPGQSLTLIATANQGSEATYESGFVIDKFPISRPNLTFSTLTVSNMSPEDSSIYLCSAAGGTEAFFGQGTRLTVV.